This T cell receptor (beta chain) emerged from a study of response to subunit inactivated influenza vaccine. Study findings and constraints: Authors suggested each seasonal flu vaccination may recruit only limited numbers of new T cells.

The CDR3 is 15 amino acids. Trimming cost V 0 bases and J 0 bases, with 8 bases left between them. CDR1 and CDR2 from the germline V gene are LGHNA and YNFKEQ. There are a few counts of this clonotype. Its specificity is unknown. One entry per CDR3 protein results from TCRdb running MiXCR on the RT-PCR reads. The sample lists over 650,000 distinct CDR3 sequences; approximately 17% were seen once. This material consisted of PBMCs from blood, taken roughly 5 days after vaccination. The TCR comes from a man in his fifties who received an inactivated influenza vaccine. The chain uses TRBV4-2 and TRBJ1-2; D not resolved. This CDR3 is CASSQDAQSNYGYTF. The DNA for the CDR3 is TGTGCCAGCAGCCAAGACGCACAATCTAACTATGGCTACACCTTC.